This T cell receptor (beta chain) was recovered during a study of STAT5B mutations in CD4+ large granular lymphocyte leukemia. Findings and caveats of the study: About 24% of private leukemic clonotypes occurred rarely in other patients' non-leukemic repertoires. Compared with healthy controls (2/35), patient top clones favored TRBV06 (8/27).

This clone was counted between two and nine times. Its antigen is unknown. CDR3 length: 14 residues. V lost 10 bases and J 0 bases, leaving 12 bases between the germline ends. Germline V gene lookup returns CDR1 SNHLY and CDR2 FYNNEI. TCRdb's table, derived via immunoSEQ multiplex PCR, lists solely in-frame clones and lacks some. The table records tens of thousands of clones, approximately 80% of them present only once. The sequencing sample was made of CD4+ T cells from blood buffy coats. The chain recombines TRBV2 with TRBJ1-4, with D possibly matching TRBD1 (5 bases). The origin of this receptor is a human donor in good health. Written as DNA, the CDR3 is TGTGCCACCACAGGAGATGCAACTAATGAAAAACTGTTTTTT. Its translation is CATTGDATNEKLFF.